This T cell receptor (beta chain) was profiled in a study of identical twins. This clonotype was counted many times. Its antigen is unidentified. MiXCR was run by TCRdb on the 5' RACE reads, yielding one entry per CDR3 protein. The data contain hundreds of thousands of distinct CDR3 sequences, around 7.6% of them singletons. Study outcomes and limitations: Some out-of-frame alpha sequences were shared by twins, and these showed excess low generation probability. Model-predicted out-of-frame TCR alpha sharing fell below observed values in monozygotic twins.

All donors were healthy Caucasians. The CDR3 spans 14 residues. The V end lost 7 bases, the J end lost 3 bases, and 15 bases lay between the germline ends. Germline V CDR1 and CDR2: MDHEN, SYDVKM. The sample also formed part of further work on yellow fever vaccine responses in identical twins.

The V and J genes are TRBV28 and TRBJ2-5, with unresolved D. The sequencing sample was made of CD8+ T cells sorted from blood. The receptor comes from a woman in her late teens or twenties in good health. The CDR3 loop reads CASTHPLYKETQYF. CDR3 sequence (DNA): TGTGCCAGCACCCACCCTTTGTATAAAGAGACCCAGTACTTC.